The sample holds many counts of the clone carrying this T cell receptor beta chain. What it binds is not known. Trimming cost V 6 bases and J 0 bases; bases outside gene matches: 16. The CDR3 is 19 residues long. The V gene's germline CDR1 is SGHAT and CDR2 FQNNGV. A single record per CDR3 protein comes from TCRdb applying MiXCR to the 5' RACE reads. The sample includes roughly 240,000 distinct CDR3 sequences, roughly 7% of them seen just once. These data originate in a study of identical twins. Findings and caveats of the study: Beta clonotypes that were abundant in cord blood contained fewer insertions, a pattern absent from memory repertoires.

The same specimen was also included in a second study, on yellow fever vaccine responses in identical twins.

The sequence came from a woman aged 18-29 years in good health. What was sequenced was memory (CD45RO+) T cells sorted from blood. The chain recombines TRBV11-2 with TRBJ2-1; TRBD2 aligns across 8 bases. CDR3 region: CASSPRPPGLGGSYNEQFF. Here the CDR3 DNA reads TGTGCCAGCAGTCCTCGTCCCCCGGGACTAGGCGGCTCCTACAATGAGCAGTTCTTC.